A selection of T cell receptor beta chains follows, all from one sample in a study of shared clonotypes between healthy human individuals. The protocol was immunoSEQ multiplex PCR, while the TCRdb copy is restricted to in-frame clones and leaves out a portion. The data hold around 1.9 million clones, with 93% observed a single time. The sequenced sample was naive CD8+ T cells from PBMCs. The receptors derive from a man aged 18 to 30 in good health. Some clones in this sample may be carry-over from other donors' samples. Each CDR3 is given with its conserved first and last residue. Each record gives: D gene, J gene, V gene, clone size, CDR3 DNA, CDR3 protein. A D gene is named only where the DNA matches it firmly. Part of the rows lack a size; the others show once, few, many or a class for expanded clones.

>NA|TRBJ2-3|TRBV4-1|NA
TGCGCCAGCAGCCACGTCGAGTTCCCGGGTATCGCAGATACGCAGTATTTT
CASSHVEFPGIADTQYF
>NA|TRBJ1-2|TRBV7-9|NA
TGTGCCAGCAGCCTAGAACCTTTGGGTGGCTACACCTTC
CASSLEPLGGYTF
>TRBD1|TRBJ1-4|TRBV27|NA
TGTGCCAGCAGTCCGAGGACAGGGCCCAAATTCGAAAAACTGTTTTTT
CASSPRTGPKFEKLFF
>TRBD2|TRBJ2-1|TRBV27|once
TGTGCCAGCAGTTTAACAGCGGGAGACTACTACAATGAGCAGTTCTTC
CASSLTAGDYYNEQFF
>NA|TRBJ2-6|TRBV29-1|once
TGCAGCGTTTCCGACCGTCGCTCTGGGGCCAACGTCCTGACTTTC
CSVSDRRSGANVLTF
>TRBD2|TRBJ2-1|TRBV28|NA
TGTGCCAGCAGTCCCCCGGGGACTAGCCGAGTGGGGGAGCAGTTCTTC
CASSPPGTSRVGEQFF
>TRBD2|TRBJ2-7|TRBV27|NA
TGTGCCAGCAGTATGATCGGCGGGAGGGCCCCCTACGAGCAGTACTTC
CASSMIGGRAPYEQYF
>TRBD2|TRBJ2-3|TRBV19|once
TGTGCCAGTAGTATAGATGGGGCTAGCGGAATCACAGATACGCAGTATTTT
CASSIDGASGITDTQYF
>NA|TRBJ1-1|TRBV28|once
TGTGCCAGCAGTACGTCAGGGTTTGAAGCTTTCTTT
CASSTSGFEAFF
>NA|TRBJ2-2|TRBV4-3|NA
TGCGCCAGCAGCCAAGGTTTGAGGCAGGGTAAAGCCCGGCTGTTTTTT
CASSQGLRQGKARLFF
>TRBD1|TRBJ2-6|TRBV28|NA
TGTGCCAGCAGTTTACCCCCCGGGACAGCACACCCAAACGTCCTGACTTTC
CASSLPPGTAHPNVLTF
>TRBD1|TRBJ2-5|TRBV7-6|NA
TGTGCCAGCAGCTTAGCGTCGGGGCAGGGGGCACAAGAGACCCAGTACTTC
CASSLASGQGAQETQYF
>TRBD1|TRBJ2-7|TRBV6-5|NA
TGTGCCAGCAGTTACTCAAGGGGGACAGTATCCTACGAGCAGTACTTC
CASSYSRGTVSYEQYF
>NA|TRBJ2-7|TRBV7-9|NA
TGTGCCAGCAGCTTAGAGGAGGGGGACTACGAGCAGTACTTC
CASSLEEGDYEQYF
>NA|TRBJ1-1|TRBV27|few
TGTGCCAGCAAGGGCCTGGTTACTGAAGCTTTCTTT
CASKGLVTEAFF
>NA|TRBJ2-3|TRBV12-5|NA
TGTGCTAGTGGTTTGGGGGTGGATACGCAGTATTTT
CASGLGVDTQYF
>NA|TRBJ2-3|TRBV19|NA
TGTGCCAGTACCCCGGGTGATACGCAGTATTTT
CASTPGDTQYF
>NA|TRBJ2-7|TRBV7-9|NA
TGTGCCAGCAGCTTAGGAGACCCCCTCGGAGGTCGCGAGCAGTACTTC
CASSLGDPLGGREQYF
>NA|TRBJ1-1|TRBV5-5|once
TGTGCCAGCAGCCTAGCGCAGGTACCTGAAGCTTTCTTT
CASSLAQVPEAFF
>TRBD2|TRBJ2-3|TRBV7-9|NA
TGTGCCAGCAGCTCGGTGGGCGGGAGGGGCGCAGATACGCAGTATTTT
CASSSVGGRGADTQYF
>TRBD2|TRBJ2-7|TRBV27|NA
TGTGCCAGCAGTTATGCGGGAGGAATAAATGAGCAGTACTTC
CASSYAGGINEQYF
>NA|TRBJ2-2|TRBV7-9|NA
TGTGCCAGCAGCTCCGGACTTCACACCGGGGAGCTGTTTTTT
CASSSGLHTGELFF
>TRBD2|TRBJ2-4|TRBV4-2|NA
TGTGCCAGCAGCCAAGATTTGCTAGCGGGAGGGCCCAAAAACATTCAGTACTTC
CASSQDLLAGGPKNIQYF
>NA|TRBJ1-2|TRBV9|NA
TGTGCCAGCAGCCTCAGGGACTACTATGGCTACACCTTC
CASSLRDYYGYTF
>NA|TRBJ1-1|TRBV5-4|NA
TGTGCCAGCAGCTGGGGCAACACTGAAGCTTTCTTT
CASSWGNTEAFF
>TRBD2|TRBJ2-2|TRBV4-1|NA
TGCGCCAGCAGCCAAGTTCGACTAGCGGAAATTAACGCGAACACCGGGGAGCTGTTTTTT
CASSQVRLAEINANTGELFF
>TRBD2|TRBJ2-3|TRBV28|NA
TGTGCCAGCAGCCAACTAGCGCGCCGCACAGATACGCAGTATTTT
CASSQLARRTDTQYF
>TRBD1|TRBJ1-2|TRBV9|NA
TGTGCCAGCAGCGCTCCCCAGGGGGATGGCTATGGCTACACCTTC
CASSAPQGDGYGYTF
>NA|TRBJ1-1|TRBV6-1|NA
TGTGCCAGCAGTCAACACTGGATAAGTGGAACTGAAGCTTTCTTT
CASSQHWISGTEAFF
>NA|TRBJ2-7|TRBV6-1|NA
TGTGCCAGCAGTGAAGCGAGGTACGAGCAGTACTTC
CASSEARYEQYF
>NA|TRBJ1-1|TRBV15|NA
TGTGCCACCAGCCACCTGGGCACTGAAGCTTTCTTT
CATSHLGTEAFF
>TRBD1|TRBJ1-5|TRBV15|NA
TGTGCCACCAGCAGCGCTGACAGGGTTTATCAGCCCCAGCATTTT
CATSSADRVYQPQHF
>TRBD2|TRBJ2-1|TRBV29-1|NA
TGCAGCGCTATAGCGGGAGGGCCCGATGAGCAGTTCTTC
CSAIAGGPDEQFF
>TRBD2|TRBJ2-1|TRBV27|NA
TGTGCCAGCAGTTTAAGCCCCGGGACTAGGCGTAATGAGCAGTTCTTC
CASSLSPGTRRNEQFF
>NA|TRBJ2-7|TRBV11-2|NA
TGTGCCAGCAGCTTACCCGACCGCTCCTACGAGCAGTACTTC
CASSLPDRSYEQYF
>TRBD2|TRBJ2-7|TRBV2|NA
TGTGTCGGGGGGGAGGGCAACTCCTACGAGCAGTACTTC
CVGGEGNSYEQYF
>NA|TRBJ2-5|TRBV2|few
TGTGCCAGCAGTGAGGCAGGTGGAGGGCCAGTAGAGACCCAGTACTTC
CASSEAGGGPVETQYF